The 5 T cell receptor beta chains reported below all come from one sample, sequenced in a study of tumor and adjacent non-tumor tissue in lung cancer. A modified ARM-PCR protocol with three rounds of nested PCR amplified TCRbeta. TCRdb re-analysed the multiplex PCR reads in MiXCR, keeping a single row per CDR3 protein. This table holds roughly 220,000 distinct CDR3 sequences, approximately 74% found once. RNA was extracted from bulk tissue without any cell sorting. Sequencing input: lung tumor tissue. The source of these receptors is a man in his sixties with non-small cell lung cancer.

Ten or more counts support this clonotype. A much larger clone is a single base away; this may be a read error. The rearrangement uses TRBV20-1 and TRBJ2-7; D is unresolved. The CDR3 spans 13 residues. V lost 7 bases to trimming and J lost 7 bases, with 20 bases between them. Germline V CDR1 and CDR2: DFQATT, SNEGSKA (reference sequence). This CDR3 reads CSVNSVTWGEQYF. CDR3 nucleotide sequence: TGCAGTGTTAACTCTGTGACTTGGGGTGAGCAGTACTTC.

This clonotype occurred a few times. A read error may explain this, as a much larger clone is one base away. The chain recombines TRBV20-1 with TRBJ1-5; D gene unclear. Looked up from germline, CDR1 is DFQATT and CDR2 is SNEGSKA (reference sequence). Trimming stripped 2 bases from V and 2 bases from J, with 10 bases between. The CDR3 covers 14 residues. The CDR3 DNA sequence: TGCAGTGCTAGAAGAGGACGGGGCAATCAGCCCCAGCATTTT. Protein sequence: CSARRGRGNQPQHF.

Regarding this clonotype: It may be a read error: a sequence one base away is much more abundant. The chain couples TRBV20-1 to TRBJ1-2; TRBD1 matches 7 bases. Germline lookup yields CDR1 DFQATT and CDR2 SNEGSKA (reference sequence). The CDR3 extends over 12 amino acids. The V gene end was trimmed by 7 bases and the J gene end by 5 bases; junction bases not matched to a gene: 7. In DNA form, the CDR3 reads TGCAGTGATACGGACAGGATTTATGGCTACACCTTC. Translation: CSDTDRIYGYTF.

The V gene is TRBV30, the J gene TRBJ2-7; weak D call: TRBD1 (6 bases). The V and J ends lost 3 bases and 1 base respectively, with 10 bases between them. Looked up from germline, CDR1 is GTSNPN and CDR2 is SVGIG (reference sequence). The CDR3 totals 13 residues. The CDR3 DNA is TGTGCCTGGAGCCGGGACACTTCCTACGAGCAGTACTTC. Protein product: CAWSRDTSYEQYF.

Concerning this clonotype: The CDR3 carries no conserved terminal phenylalanine or tryptophan, so it likely arises from a read error. The chain is built from TRBV6-1 and TRBJ1-6; the match to TRBD1 covers 10 bases. CDR1 is MNHNS, CDR2 SASEGT, per germline. V lost 9 bases to trimming and J lost 2 bases; unmatched junction nucleotides: 4. There are 15 residues in the CDR3. The CDR3 DNA follows: TGTGCCAGTCGGGACAGGGGTGCCTATAATTCACCCCTCCACTGT. It translates to CASRDRGAYNSPLHC.